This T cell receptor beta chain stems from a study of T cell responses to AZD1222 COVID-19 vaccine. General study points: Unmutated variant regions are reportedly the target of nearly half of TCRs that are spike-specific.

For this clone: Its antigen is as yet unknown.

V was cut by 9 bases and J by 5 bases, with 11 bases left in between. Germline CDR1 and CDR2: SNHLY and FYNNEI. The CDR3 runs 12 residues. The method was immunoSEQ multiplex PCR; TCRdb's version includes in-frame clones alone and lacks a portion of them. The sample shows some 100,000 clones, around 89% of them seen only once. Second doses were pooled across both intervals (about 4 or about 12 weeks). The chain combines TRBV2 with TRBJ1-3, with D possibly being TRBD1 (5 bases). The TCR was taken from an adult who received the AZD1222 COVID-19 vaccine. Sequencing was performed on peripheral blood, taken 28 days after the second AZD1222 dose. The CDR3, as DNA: TGTGCCAGGGGGGGAGATAGAAACACCATATATTTT. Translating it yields CARGGDRNTIYF. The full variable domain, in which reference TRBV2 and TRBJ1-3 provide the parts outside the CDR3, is EPEVTQTPSHQVTQMGQEVILRCVPISNHLYFYWYRQILGQKVEFLVSFYNNEISEKSEIFDDQFSVERPDGSNFTLKIRSTKLEDSAMYFCARGGDRNTIYFGEGSWLTVV.